This T cell receptor (beta chain) was sequenced for a study of blood T cell repertoires in COVID-19. Study as a whole: Some COVID-19 samples were acute and others convalescent; all came from the United States, Italy and Spain.

The study drew participants aged about 18 to 89 years from some 23 US areas. Clones were sequenced by immunoSEQ multiplex PCR, and TCRdb holds only the in-frame ones, with some missing. The repertoire has under 500,000 clones, 87% of them found once; the top ten carry just under 2%. The CDR3 has 14 amino acids. V lost 7 bases and J lost 3, with 15 bases in between. Germline CDR1 LNHDA, CDR2 SQIVND (reference sequence). The chain is built from TRBV19 and TRBJ1-2, with D possibly matching TRBD1 (6 bases). The sequenced sample consisted of PBMCs or T cells enriched from blood (not recorded which). The origin of this receptor is a woman aged 18-29 years with acute COVID-19. The CDR3 sequence is CASIPRDKDYGYTF. DNA of the CDR3: TGTGCCAGTATACCTCGGGACAAAGACTATGGCTACACCTTC. Based on the CDR3 plus reference TRBV19 and TRBJ1-2, the full variable domain is DGGITQSPKYLFRKEGQNVTLSCEQNLNHDAMYWYRQDPGQGLRLIYYSQIVNDFQKGDIAEGYSVSREKKESFPLTVTSAQKNPTAFYLCASIPRDKDYGYTFGSGTRLTVV.